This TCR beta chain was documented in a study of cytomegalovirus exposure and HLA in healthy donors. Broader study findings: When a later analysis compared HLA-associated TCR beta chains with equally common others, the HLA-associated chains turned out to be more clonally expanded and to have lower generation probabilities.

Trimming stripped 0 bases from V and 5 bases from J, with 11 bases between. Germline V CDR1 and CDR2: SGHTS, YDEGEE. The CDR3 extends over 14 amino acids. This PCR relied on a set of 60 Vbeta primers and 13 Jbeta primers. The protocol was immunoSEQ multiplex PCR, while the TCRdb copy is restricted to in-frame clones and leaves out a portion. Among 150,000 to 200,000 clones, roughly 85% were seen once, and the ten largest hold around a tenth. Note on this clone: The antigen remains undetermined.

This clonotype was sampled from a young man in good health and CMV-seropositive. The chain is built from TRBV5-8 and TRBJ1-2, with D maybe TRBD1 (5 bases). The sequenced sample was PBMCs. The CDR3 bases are TGTGCCAGCAGCTTGGAGGGGTCATTATATGGCTACACCTTC. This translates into CASSLEGSLYGYTF.